This TCR beta chain came from a study of blood T cell repertoires in COVID-19 (dated by TCRdb to about 2020). In the study overall: The collaborator samples originated in the United States, Italy and Spain and spanned the acute and convalescent phases of COVID-19. The material from the prospective study consisted of cDNA or gDNA derived from T cells, B-cell-depleted T cells, or PBMCs. Deeply sampled blood TCRbeta repertoires from subjects exposed to, actively infected with, or recovered from COVID-19 were included in the dataset. A freely available public database, intended as a resource for researchers studying the immune response to SARS-CoV-2, is where the repertoires were released. The samples were drawn from two sources: the first 160 participants of the ongoing ImmuneRACE study, and over 1,000 subjects contributed by 6 global collaborators. The sample metadata nearly always contained a de-identified subject ID, COVID-19 status, age in years and sex. Where available, HLA class I and class II types were taken from metadata supplied by the sample provider and were not determined by assay-based typing.

Participants in the prospective study were enrolled through a virtual design, were aged roughly 18 to 95 years, and lived in roughly 24 United States geographic areas. In the prospective study, participants were assigned to cohorts based on the clinical history participants reported in a screening survey and a study questionnaire. ImmuneRACE Cohort 3 recovered participants were defined by two consecutive negative NP/OP PCR tests, healthcare professional clearance, or symptom resolution. Each participant in the prospective study had whole blood, serum and a nasopharyngeal or oropharyngeal swab collected by mobile phlebotomists. Participants in the prospective study had the option to provide additional blood draws and questionnaires over a 2-month period. Before DNA extraction, blood samples from the prospective study were shipped at room temperature or frozen. Broad study findings and their caveats: Clinical and demographic metadata were provided uncurated, with the amount varying by source and participant.

From cysteine to phenylalanine, the CDR3 is 11 amino acids long. The DNA shown is the 33-base CDR3, in frame from base 1. Germline trimming amounts to 8 bases on V and 6 bases on J, with 1 as the count of junction bases outside the gene matches. CDR1 and CDR2 (SGHVS, FNYEAQ) derive from the germline V gene. The immunoSEQ Assay, a bias-controlled multiplex PCR, was used to amplify TCRbeta CDR3 regions from genomic DNA. Regarding the original processing steps: Within the assay, amplification of reference gene primers was used to estimate how many nucleated cells each sample contained. To quantify the absolute abundance of each unique TCRbeta CDR3 rearrangement, sequence reads were collapsed and filtered. For each sample, productive Simpson clonality was calculated as the square root of Simpson's diversity index across productive rearrangements. Here the immuneACCESS table is served through TCRdb, limited to in-frame sequences with V and J called. Missing clones are a known gap in these copies; in checked studies unresolved V genes cover under half, and the rest lacks a known reason. V and J calls and clone size are those listed in that table; D and trimming were worked out from the DNA. The table for this sample lists just over 300,000 clones; 80% to 90% of them were counted only once. In total, the top ten clones hold less than 2.5% of the sample.

Regarding this clone: This clone's antigen is unknown. Per-base qualities were not stored, and no clone one base away is much larger.

Sequencing was carried out using PBMCs or T cells enriched from blood (not recorded which). This clonotype was sampled from a man younger than 45 who had recovered from COVID-19. The rearrangement combines TRBV7-6 with TRBJ2-1; a stretch of 7 junction bases matches TRBD1. The nucleotides are TGTGCCAGCGGGGACAGCAATGAGCAGTTCTTC. It translates as CASGDSNEQFF.